The TCR beta chain described here comes from a study of T cells in Graves' hyperthyroidism and ophthalmopathy. Study outcomes and limitations: In the analysis, a 13 V-J model separated ophthalmopathy from stable hyperthyroidism. Most clonotypes expanded in thyroid above 0.001 were likewise present in blood.

This clonotype was detected many times. Its specificity is unknown. CDR3 length: 15 residues. V lost 0 bases and J lost 6, with 13 bases in between. The germline gives CDR1 SGDLS, CDR2 YYNGEE. A patient was excluded if there was uncontrolled infection, other autoimmune disease, pregnancy or lactation. Diagnostic decisions used clinical symptoms, serum thyroxine and TRAb, thyroid ultrasound and orbital computed tomography. Using RNA transcripts as the source, TCR beta CDR3 regions were amplified. A set of HTBI primers served as the primers for a first-round RT-PCR of the TCR CDR3. TCRdb independently ran MiXCR on the multiplex PCR reads; one entry per CDR3 protein. The data show over 650,000 distinct CDR3 sequences, with over 40% seen just once and 7% to 7.5% held by the top ten.

Sequencing was carried out using peripheral blood or thyroid tissue (not recorded which). The chain employs TRBV9 and TRBJ1-5, with TRBD1 as a possible D gene (5 bases). This clonotype originated in an adult man with Graves' disease, either hyperthyroidism or ophthalmopathy (not recorded which). Here the CDR3 DNA reads TGTGCCAGCAGCGTAGGTTCAGGGACGCCTCAGCCCCAGCATTTT. Its protein is CASSVGSGTPQPQHF.